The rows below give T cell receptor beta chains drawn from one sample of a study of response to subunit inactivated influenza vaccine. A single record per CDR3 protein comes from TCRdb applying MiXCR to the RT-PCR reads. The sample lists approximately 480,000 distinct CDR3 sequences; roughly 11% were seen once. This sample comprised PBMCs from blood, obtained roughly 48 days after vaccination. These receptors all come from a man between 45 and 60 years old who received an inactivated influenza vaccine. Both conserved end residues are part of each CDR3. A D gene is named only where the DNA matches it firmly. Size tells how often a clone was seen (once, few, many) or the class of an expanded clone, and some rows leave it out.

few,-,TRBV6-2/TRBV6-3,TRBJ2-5,TGTGCCAGCAGATCGACATTCTACCAAGAGACCCAGTACTTC,CASRSTFYQETQYF
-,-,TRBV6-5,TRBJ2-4,TGTGCCAGCAGTTCCCTTTTTGAAGGACACGACTTAGCCAAAAACATTCAGTACTTC,CASSSLFEGHDLAKNIQYF
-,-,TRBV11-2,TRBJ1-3,TGTGCCAGCAGCCTGACATCTGGAAACACCATATATTTT,CASSLTSGNTIYF
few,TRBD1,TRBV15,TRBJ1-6,TGTGCCACCAGCGGCGGACAGGGAGAGCGGTCACCCCTCCACTTT,CATSGGQGERSPLHF
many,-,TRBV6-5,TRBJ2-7,TGTGCCAGCAGTTACGATACGAAGGGGTACGAGCAGTACTTC,CASSYDTKGYEQYF
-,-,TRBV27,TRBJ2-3,TGTGCCAGCAGGCCATTTGGGGGGCAAACAGATACGCAGTATTTT,CASRPFGGQTDTQYF
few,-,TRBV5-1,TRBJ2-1,TGCGCCAGCAGCGCGAATGTCGGCTACAATGAGCAGTTCTTC,CASSANVGYNEQFF
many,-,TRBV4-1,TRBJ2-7,TGCGCCAGCAGCCAAGATGTGATTTACGAGCAGTACTTC,CASSQDVIYEQYF
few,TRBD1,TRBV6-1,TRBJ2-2,TGTGCCAGCAGTAGATTCCAGGGGGCAGCTCCCGGGGAGCTGTTTTTT,CASSRFQGAAPGELFF
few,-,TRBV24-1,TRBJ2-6,TGTGCCACCAGTGAGAGCCATCGCTCTGGGGCCAACGTCCTGACTTTC,CATSESHRSGANVLTF
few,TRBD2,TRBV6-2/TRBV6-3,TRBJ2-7,TGTGCCAGCAGTTACACCGGGACTAAATTGGCCGAGCAGTACTTC,CASSYTGTKLAEQYF
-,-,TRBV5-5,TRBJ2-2,TGTGCCAGCAGCTTGGGACAGTTGCCCGGGGAGCTGTTTTTT,CASSLGQLPGELFF
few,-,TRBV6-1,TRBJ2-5,TGTGCCACCATATCGGGTATGGTGACCCAGTACTTC,CATISGMVTQYF
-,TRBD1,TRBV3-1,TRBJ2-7,TGTGCCAGCAGCCCTGGACAGGGTCGATCTTACGAGCAGTACTTC,CASSPGQGRSYEQYF
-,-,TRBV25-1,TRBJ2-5,TGTGCCAGCAGACAACTCACACAACAAGAGACCCAGTACTTC,CASRQLTQQETQYF
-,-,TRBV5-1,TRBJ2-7,TGCGCCAGCAGACCGGGACAAACCGACGAGCAGTACTTC,CASRPGQTDEQYF
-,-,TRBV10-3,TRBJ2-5,TGTGCCATCAGCGAGGGGATTAAGGAGACCCAGTACTTC,CAISEGIKETQYF
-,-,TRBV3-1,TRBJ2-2,TGTGCCAGCAGCCAAGACCGAATAGCCGGGGAGCTGTTTTTT,CASSQDRIAGELFF
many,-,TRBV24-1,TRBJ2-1,TGTGCCACCAGTGAAGGGTCCCTCTACAATGAGCAGTTCTTC,CATSEGSLYNEQFF
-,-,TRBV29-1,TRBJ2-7,TGCAGCGTTGAAGAAGCGGGCCGGGAGACCTACGAGCAGTACTTC,CSVEEAGRETYEQYF